Below, 9 T cell receptor beta chains from the same sample are listed, as sequenced in a study of blood T cells in healthy people across ages. Primers used in a second PCR of roughly 6 to 11 cycles were a sample-barcoded 5' primer and a J-beta primer mix. TCRdb re-derived calls from the 5' RACE reads in MiXCR, one entry per CDR3 protein. This table holds around 1,600,000 distinct CDR3 sequences, 40% to 45% found once. The specimen sequenced was blood. These receptors came from a woman between 18 and 29 years old in good health.

The chain joins TRBV20-1 to TRBJ2-3, with 11 nucleotides matching TRBD1. Looked up from germline, CDR1 is DFQATT and CDR2 is SNEGSKA (reference sequence). J gave up 5 bases and V 7 bases, and 8 bases lay outside the gene matches. The CDR3 has 14 amino acids. The CDR3 loop reads CSGQRDRGIDTQYF. CDR3 sequence (DNA): TGCAGTGGCCAGCGGGACAGGGGGATAGATACGCAGTATTTT.

The chain is built from TRBV5-6 and TRBJ2-5; D not resolved. CDR3 length: 14 amino acids. Germline CDR1 is SGHDT and CDR2 is YYEEEE. V dropped 2 bases and J dropped 0 bases, with 8 bases sitting between them. This CDR3 reads CASSLDTYQETQYF. In DNA form, the CDR3 reads TGTGCCAGCAGCTTAGACACGTACCAAGAGACCCAGTACTTC.

This clonotype was detected only a few times. The chain couples TRBV20-1 to TRBJ2-3, with D unclear. The CDR3 spans 15 residues. V lost 4 bases, J lost 0 bases, and 14 bases lay in between. Germline CDR1 DFQATT, CDR2 SNEGSKA (reference sequence). CDR3 sequence reads: CSATPLETSTDTQYF. CDR3 DNA: TGCAGTGCTACGCCCCTTGAAACTAGCACAGATACGCAGTATTTT.

This clonotype has just a few counts. The chain carries TRBV2 and TRBJ1-5, with no clear D. Germline CDR1 reads SNHLY; CDR2 reads FYNNEI. The CDR3 spans 13 residues. Trimming cost V 8 bases and J 5 bases, with 13 bases left between them. CDR3 DNA: TGTGCCAGCCGGGGTAGTCGGGATCAGCCCCAGCATTTT. It is translated as CASRGSRDQPQHF.

The chain has TRBV4-2 and TRBJ1-2; 7 bases are a match to TRBD1. Per germline, CDR1 LGHNA and CDR2 YNFKEQ. This CDR3 spans 14 amino acids. Losses at the gene ends were 5 bases for V and 6 bases for J; bases not matched to a gene: 9. The CDR3 DNA is TGTGCCAGCAGCATACACAGGGGAAAGGATGGCTACACCTTC. It encodes CASSIHRGKDGYTF.

This clonotype was observed a single time. This chain links TRBV12-3 or TRBV12-4 with TRBJ2-5; a possible D gene is TRBD1 (6 bases). Judging by the DNA end, TRBJ2-1 fits better; the J call may be wrong. The CDR3 consists of 14 residues. This CDR3 is CASSLAGTPETQFF. The DNA for the CDR3 is TGTGCCAGCAGTTTGGCAGGGACACCAGAGACCCAGTTCTTC.

The chain has TRBV4-1 and TRBJ1-1, with D possibly matching TRBD1 (5 bases). With 1 base removed from V and 5 bases from J, the gap between germline ends came to 14 bases. The CDR3 length is 15 residues. The germline V gene has CDR1 MGHRA and CDR2 YSYEKL. For the CDR3, the DNA is TGCGCCAGCAGCCAAGTGGGGGGGAGAAAGACTGAAGCTTTCTTT. It yields the protein CASSQVGGRKTEAFF.

The chain couples TRBV7-9 to TRBJ2-1, with D tentatively TRBD1 or TRBD2 (5 bases each). The V end was cut by 3 bases, the J end by 1 base, with 19 bases between. CDR3 length equals 18 residues. Germline V gene sequence: CDR1 SEHNR, CDR2 FQNEAQ (reference sequence). The CDR3 DNA reads as TGTGCCAGCAGCTTGGGGTGGACATTGGGGGAATCCTACAATGAGCAGTTCTTC. Translated: CASSLGWTLGESYNEQFF.

This clonotype has just one count. The rearrangement uses TRBV20-1 and TRBJ2-6; D perhaps matches TRBD1 (5 bases). V dropped 0 bases and J dropped 3 bases, with 9 bases sitting between them. Germline CDR1 and CDR2: DFQATT and SNEGSKA (reference sequence). This CDR3 is built from 15 residues. The CDR3 DNA reads TGCAGTGCTAGAGATTACAGGAATGGGGCCAACGTCCTGACTTTC. Protein product: CSARDYRNGANVLTF.